The source of this T cell receptor beta chain is a study of blood T cell repertoires in COVID-19. Whole-study context: Collection of acute and convalescent COVID-19 samples took place in the United States, Italy and Spain. T cells, B-cell-depleted T cells, or PBMCs provided the cDNA or gDNA that served as material.

TCRdb keeps only in-frame clones here, not all; method: immunoSEQ multiplex PCR. The table lists about 60,000 clones, 70% to 90% of them singletons, with roughly 3.2% in the top ten. Sample: peripheral blood. This clonotype was sampled from a middle-aged man with active COVID-19.

The CDR3 region has the DNA TGTGCCAGCAGCCAAGAGCGGCGAGGTGAGCAGTTCTTC. It codes for CASSQERRGEQFF. The J gene is TRBJ2-1, the V gene TRBV4-2; D is uncertain. The ends were cut back, 0 bases at V and 9 bases at J, with 9 bases in the middle. This CDR3 comprises 13 residues. The germline gives CDR1 LGHNA, CDR2 YNFKEQ.